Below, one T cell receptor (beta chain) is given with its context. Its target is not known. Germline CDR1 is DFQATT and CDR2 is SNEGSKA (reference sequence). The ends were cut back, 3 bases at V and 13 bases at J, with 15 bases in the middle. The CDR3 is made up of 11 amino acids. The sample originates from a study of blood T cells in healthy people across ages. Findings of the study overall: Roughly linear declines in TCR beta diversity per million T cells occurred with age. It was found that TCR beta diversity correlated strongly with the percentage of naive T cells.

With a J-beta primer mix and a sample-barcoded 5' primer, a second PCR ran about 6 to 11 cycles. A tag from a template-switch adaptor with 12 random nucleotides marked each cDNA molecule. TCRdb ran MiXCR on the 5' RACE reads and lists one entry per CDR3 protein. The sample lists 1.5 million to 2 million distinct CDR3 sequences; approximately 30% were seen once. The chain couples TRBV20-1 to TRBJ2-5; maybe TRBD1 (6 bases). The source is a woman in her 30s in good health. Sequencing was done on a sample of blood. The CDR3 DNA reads TGCAGTGCTAGTAAGGACAGCGCGTGGTACTTC. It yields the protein CSASKDSAWYF.